This record covers a single T cell receptor (beta chain). Compared with germline, one end of the junction differs, possibly owing to a read error. The data were taken from a study of CD8 T cells in ankylosing spondylitis. The CDR3 is 15 amino acids. Germline CDR1 is SSHAT and CDR2 is FNYEAQ (reference sequence). TCRdb used MiXCR to reprocess the 5' RACE reads, holding one entry per CDR3 protein. The table includes under 400,000 distinct CDR3 sequences, 11% detected once. This TCR was sampled from a female donor with ankylosing spondylitis or in good health (not recorded which). Sequencing input: blood, either unsorted or a sorted T cell fraction (not recorded which). This sequence joins TRBV7-7 and TRBJ2-2, with a weak D call TRBD2 (7 bases). CDR3 nucleotides: TGTGCTAGCAGCCCGTCGGGGGGCGTCACCGGGGAGCTGTTTTTT. Translating it yields CASSPSGGVTGELFF.